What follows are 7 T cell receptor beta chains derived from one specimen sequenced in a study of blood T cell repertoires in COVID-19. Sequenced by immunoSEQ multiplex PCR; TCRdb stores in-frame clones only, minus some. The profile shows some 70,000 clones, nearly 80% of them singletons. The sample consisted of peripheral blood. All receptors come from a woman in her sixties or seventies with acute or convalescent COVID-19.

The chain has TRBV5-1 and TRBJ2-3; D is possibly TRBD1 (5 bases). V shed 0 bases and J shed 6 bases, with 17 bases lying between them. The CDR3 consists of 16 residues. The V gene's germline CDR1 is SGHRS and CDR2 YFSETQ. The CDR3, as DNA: TGCGCCAGCAGCTTGGAGACTCGGGCAGGGAAGGATACGCAGTATTTT. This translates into CASSLETRAGKDTQYF.

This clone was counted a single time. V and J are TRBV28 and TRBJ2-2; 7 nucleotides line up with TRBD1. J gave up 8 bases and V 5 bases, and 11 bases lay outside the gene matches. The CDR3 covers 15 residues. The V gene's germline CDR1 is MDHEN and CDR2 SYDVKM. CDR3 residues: CASSRNQGVPGELFF. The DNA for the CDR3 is TGTGCCAGCAGTCGAAATCAGGGGGTCCCGGGGGAGCTGTTTTTT. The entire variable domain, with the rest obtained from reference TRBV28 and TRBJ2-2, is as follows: DVKVTQSSRYLVKRTGEKVFLECVQDMDHENMFWYRQDPGLGLRLIYFSYDVKMKEKGDIPEGYSVSREKKERFSLILESASTNQTSMYLCASSRNQGVPGELFFGEGSRLTVL.

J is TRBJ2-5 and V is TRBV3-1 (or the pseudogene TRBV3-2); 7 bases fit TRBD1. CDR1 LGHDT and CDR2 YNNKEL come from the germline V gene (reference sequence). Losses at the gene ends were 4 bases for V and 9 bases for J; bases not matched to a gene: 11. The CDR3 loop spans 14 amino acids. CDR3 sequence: CASSPLDRWQAQYF. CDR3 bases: TGTGCCAGCAGCCCCTTGGACAGGTGGCAGGCCCAGTACTTC.

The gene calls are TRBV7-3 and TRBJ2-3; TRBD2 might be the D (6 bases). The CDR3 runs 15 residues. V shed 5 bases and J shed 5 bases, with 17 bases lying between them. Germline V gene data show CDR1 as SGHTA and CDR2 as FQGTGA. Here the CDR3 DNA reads TGTGCCAGCAGCCAAGGCGGGGCCGGGGGAGATACGCAGTATTTT. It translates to CASSQGGAGGDTQYF.

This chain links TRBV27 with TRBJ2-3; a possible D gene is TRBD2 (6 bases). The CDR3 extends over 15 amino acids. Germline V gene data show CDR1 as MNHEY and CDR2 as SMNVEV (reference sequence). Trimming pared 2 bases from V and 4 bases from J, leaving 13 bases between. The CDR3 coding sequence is TGTGCCAGCAGTTTACTTTCCGGGGGTTCAGATACGCAGTATTTT. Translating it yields CASSLLSGGSDTQYF.

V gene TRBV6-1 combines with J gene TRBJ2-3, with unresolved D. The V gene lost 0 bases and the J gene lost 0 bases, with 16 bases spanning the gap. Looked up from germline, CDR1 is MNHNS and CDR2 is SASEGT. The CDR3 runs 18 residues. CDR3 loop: CASSEASRPITSTDTQYF. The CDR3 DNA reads TGTGCCAGCAGTGAAGCCTCTCGCCCGATCACTAGCACAGATACGCAGTATTTT.

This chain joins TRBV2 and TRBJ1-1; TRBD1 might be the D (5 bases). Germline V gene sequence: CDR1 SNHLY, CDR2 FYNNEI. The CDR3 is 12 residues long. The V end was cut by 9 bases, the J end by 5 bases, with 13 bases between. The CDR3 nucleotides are TGTGCCAGTTCCAGGGAAGGGACTGAAGCTTTCTTT. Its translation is CASSREGTEAFF.